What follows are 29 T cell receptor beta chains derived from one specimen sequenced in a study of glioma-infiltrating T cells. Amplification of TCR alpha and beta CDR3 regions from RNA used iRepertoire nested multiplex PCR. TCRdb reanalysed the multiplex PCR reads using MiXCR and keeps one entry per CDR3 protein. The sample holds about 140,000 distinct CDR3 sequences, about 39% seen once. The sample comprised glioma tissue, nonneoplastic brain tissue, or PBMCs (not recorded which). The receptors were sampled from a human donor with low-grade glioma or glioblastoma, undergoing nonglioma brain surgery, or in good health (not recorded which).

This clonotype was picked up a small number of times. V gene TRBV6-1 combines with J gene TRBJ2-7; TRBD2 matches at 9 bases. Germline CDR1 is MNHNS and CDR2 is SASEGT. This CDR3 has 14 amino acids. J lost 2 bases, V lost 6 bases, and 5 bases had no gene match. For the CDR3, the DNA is TGTGCCAGCAGCCTTGGACTAGCGACCTACGAGCAGTACTTC. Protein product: CASSLGLATYEQYF.

In DNA, the CDR3 is TGCAGTGCGATCGCTCCCAAGAACACTGAAGCTTTCTTT. Its translation: CSAIAPKNTEAFF. V is TRBV20-1 and J is TRBJ1-1, with D uncertain. The germline V gene encodes CDR1 DFQATT and CDR2 SNEGSKA (reference sequence). The CDR3 runs 13 residues. V dropped 6 bases and J dropped 1 base, with 12 bases sitting between them.

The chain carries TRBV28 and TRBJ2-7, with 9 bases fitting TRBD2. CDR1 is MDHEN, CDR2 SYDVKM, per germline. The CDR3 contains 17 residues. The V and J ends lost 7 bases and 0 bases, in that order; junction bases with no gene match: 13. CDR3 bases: TGTGCCAGCACCCACGATGCTAGACTAGCGGACTCCTACGAGCAGTACTTC. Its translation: CASTHDARLADSYEQYF.

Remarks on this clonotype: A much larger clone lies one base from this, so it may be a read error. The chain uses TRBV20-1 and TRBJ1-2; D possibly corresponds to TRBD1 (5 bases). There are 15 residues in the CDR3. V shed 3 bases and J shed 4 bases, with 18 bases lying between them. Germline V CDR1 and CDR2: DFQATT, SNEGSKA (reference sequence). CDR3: CSASTNGQGLYGYTF. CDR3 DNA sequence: TGCAGTGCTAGTACGAACGGTCAGGGACTCTATGGCTACACCTTC.

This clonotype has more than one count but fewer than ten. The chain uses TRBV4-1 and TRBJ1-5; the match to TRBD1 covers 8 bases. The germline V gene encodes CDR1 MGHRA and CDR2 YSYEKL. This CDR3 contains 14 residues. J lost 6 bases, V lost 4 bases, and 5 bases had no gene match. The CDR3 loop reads CASSPATGVQPQHF. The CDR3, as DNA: TGCGCCAGCAGCCCTGCGACAGGGGTTCAGCCCCAGCATTTT.

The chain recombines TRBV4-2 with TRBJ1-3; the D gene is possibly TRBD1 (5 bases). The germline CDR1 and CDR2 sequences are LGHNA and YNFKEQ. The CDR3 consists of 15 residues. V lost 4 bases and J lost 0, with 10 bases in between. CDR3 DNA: TGTGCCAGCAGCCGTGGGGGGTTCTCTGGAAACACCATATATTTT. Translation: CASSRGGFSGNTIYF.

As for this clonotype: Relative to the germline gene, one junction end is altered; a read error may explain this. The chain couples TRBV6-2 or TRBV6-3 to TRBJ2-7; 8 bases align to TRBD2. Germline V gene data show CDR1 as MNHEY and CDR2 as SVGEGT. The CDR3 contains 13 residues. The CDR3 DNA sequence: TGTGACAGCGAACCAGCGGGAGTGTACGAGCAGTACTTC. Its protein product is CDSEPAGVYEQYF.

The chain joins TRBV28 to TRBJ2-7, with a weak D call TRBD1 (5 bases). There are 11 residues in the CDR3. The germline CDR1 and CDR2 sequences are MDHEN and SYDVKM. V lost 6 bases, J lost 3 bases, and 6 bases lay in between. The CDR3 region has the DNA TGTGCCAGCAGACAGGACTACGAGCAGTACTTC. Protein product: CASRQDYEQYF.

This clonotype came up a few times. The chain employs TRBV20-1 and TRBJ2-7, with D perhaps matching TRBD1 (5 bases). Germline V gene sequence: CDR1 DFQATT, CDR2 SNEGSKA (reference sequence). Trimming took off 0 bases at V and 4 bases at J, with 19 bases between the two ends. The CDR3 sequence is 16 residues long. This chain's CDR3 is CSARDMGWGSDYEQYF. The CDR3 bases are TGCAGTGCTAGAGATATGGGTTGGGGCTCAGATTACGAGCAGTACTTC.

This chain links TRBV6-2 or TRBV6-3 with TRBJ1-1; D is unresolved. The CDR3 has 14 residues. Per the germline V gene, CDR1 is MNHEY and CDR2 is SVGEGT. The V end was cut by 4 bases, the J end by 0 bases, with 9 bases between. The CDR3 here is CASSFRMVNTEAFF. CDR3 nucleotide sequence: TGTGCCAGCAGTTTCCGGATGGTGAACACTGAAGCTTTCTTT.

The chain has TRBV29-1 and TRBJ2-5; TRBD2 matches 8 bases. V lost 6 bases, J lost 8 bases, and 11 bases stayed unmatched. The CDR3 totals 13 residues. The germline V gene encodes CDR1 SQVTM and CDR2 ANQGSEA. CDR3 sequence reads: CSVPIKAGATQYF. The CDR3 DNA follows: TGCAGCGTGCCCATCAAAGCGGGAGCTACCCAGTACTTC.

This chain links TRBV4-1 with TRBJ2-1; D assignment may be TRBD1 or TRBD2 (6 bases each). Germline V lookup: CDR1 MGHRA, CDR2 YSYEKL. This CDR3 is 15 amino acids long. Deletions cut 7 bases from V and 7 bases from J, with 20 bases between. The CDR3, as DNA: TGCGCCAGCATCCCAAATGCGGGGACACCAAATGAGCAGTTCTTC. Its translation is CASIPNAGTPNEQFF.

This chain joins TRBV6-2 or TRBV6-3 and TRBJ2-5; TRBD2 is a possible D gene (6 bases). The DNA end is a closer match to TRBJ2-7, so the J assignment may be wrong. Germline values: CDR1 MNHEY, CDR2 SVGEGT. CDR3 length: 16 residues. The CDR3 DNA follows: TGTGCCAGCAGCCTCTACATTGAGGGAGGAGGTTACGAGCAGTACTTC. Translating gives CASSLYIEGGGYEQYF.

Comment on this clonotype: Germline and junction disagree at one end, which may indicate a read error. Here the CDR3 reads CASRTRFQTYEKYF. DNA for the CDR3: TGTGCCAGCAGGACGCGGTTCCAGACCTACGAGAAGTACTTC. The chain is built from TRBV6-1 and TRBJ2-7; D gene unclear. The CDR3 extends over 14 amino acids. Germline CDR1 and CDR2: MNHNS and SASEGT.

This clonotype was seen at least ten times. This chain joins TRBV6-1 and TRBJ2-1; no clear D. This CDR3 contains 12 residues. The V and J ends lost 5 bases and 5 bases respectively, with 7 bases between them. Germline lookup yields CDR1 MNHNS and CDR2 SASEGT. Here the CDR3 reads CASSSQNNEQFF. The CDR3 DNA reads TGTGCCAGCAGTTCTCAGAACAATGAGCAGTTCTTC.

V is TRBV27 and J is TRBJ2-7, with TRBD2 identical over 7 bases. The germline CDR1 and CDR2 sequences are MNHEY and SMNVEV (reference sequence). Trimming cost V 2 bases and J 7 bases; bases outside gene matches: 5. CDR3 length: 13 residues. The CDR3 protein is CASSLREVYEQYF. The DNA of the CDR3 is TGTGCCAGCAGTTTACGGGAGGTGTATGAGCAGTACTTC.

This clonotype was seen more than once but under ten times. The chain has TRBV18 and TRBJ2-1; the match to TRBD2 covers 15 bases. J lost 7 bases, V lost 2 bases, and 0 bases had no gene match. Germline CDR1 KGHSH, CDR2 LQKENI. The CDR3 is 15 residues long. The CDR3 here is CASSPGLAGGNEQFF. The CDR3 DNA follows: TGTGCCAGCTCACCAGGACTAGCGGGAGGGAATGAGCAGTTCTTC.

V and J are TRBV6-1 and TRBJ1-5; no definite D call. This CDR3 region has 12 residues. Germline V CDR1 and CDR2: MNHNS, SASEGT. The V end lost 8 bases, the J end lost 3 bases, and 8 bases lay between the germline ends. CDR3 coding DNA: TGTGCCAGCCAGACCTACAATCAGCCCCAGCATTTT. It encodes CASQTYNQPQHF.

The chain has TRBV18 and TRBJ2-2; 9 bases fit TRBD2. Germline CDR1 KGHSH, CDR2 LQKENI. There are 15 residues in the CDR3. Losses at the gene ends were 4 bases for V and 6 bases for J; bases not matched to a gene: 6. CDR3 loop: CASSRASGDAGELFF. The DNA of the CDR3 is TGTGCCAGCTCACGTGCTAGCGGGGATGCCGGGGAGCTGTTTTTT.

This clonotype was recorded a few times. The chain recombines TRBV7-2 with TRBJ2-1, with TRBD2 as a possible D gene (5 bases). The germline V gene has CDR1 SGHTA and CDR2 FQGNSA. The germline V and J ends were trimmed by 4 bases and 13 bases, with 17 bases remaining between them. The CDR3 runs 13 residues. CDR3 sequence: CASSSGSSEIQFF. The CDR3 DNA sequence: TGTGCCAGCAGCTCGGGGTCGTCTGAGATTCAGTTCTTC.

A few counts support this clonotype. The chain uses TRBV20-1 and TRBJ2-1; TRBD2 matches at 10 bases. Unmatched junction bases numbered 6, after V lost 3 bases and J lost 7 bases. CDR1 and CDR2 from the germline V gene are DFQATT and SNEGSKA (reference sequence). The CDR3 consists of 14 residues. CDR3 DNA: TGCAGTGCTAGGCAAAGCGGGAGGGGTAATGAGCAGTTCTTC. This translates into CSARQSGRGNEQFF.

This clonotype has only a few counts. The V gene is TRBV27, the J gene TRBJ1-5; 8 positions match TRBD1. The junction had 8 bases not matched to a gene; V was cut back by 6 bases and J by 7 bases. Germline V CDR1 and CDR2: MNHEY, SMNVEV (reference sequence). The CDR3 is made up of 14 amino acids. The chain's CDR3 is CASRSTGVGQPQHF. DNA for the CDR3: TGTGCCAGCAGATCGACAGGGGTAGGACAGCCCCAGCATTTT.

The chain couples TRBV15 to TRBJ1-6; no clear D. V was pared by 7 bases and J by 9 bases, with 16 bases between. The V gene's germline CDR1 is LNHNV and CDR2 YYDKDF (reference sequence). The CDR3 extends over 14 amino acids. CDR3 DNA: TGTGCCACCAATCGCCGCATCGACGGTTCACCCCTCCACTTT. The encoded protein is CATNRRIDGSPLHF.

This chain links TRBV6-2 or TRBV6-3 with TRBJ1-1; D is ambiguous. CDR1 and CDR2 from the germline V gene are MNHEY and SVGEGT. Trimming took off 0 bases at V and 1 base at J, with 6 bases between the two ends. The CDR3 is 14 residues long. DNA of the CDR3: TGTGCCAGCAGTTACTCCGGACGGAACACTGAAGCTTTCTTT. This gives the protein CASSYSGRNTEAFF.

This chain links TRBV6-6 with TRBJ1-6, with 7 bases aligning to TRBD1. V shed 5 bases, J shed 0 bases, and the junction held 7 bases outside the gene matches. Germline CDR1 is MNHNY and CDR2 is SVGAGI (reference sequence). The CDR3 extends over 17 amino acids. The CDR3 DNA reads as TGTGCCAGCAGTAGACAGGGCCCCAGCTCCTATAATTCACCCCTCCACTTT. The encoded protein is CASSRQGPSSYNSPLHF.

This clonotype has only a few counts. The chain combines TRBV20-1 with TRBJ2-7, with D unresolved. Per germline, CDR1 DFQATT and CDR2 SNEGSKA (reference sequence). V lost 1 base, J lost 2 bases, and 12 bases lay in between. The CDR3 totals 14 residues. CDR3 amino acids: CSARGNSHTYEQYF. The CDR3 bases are TGCAGTGCTAGAGGCAATTCCCATACCTACGAGCAGTACTTC.

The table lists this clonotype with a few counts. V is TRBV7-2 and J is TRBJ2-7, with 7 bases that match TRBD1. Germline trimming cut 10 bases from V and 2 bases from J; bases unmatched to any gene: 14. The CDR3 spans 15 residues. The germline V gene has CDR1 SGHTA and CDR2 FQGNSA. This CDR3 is CATAAQGGKTYEQYF. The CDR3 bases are TGTGCCACAGCAGCCCAAGGGGGCAAGACCTACGAGCAGTACTTC.

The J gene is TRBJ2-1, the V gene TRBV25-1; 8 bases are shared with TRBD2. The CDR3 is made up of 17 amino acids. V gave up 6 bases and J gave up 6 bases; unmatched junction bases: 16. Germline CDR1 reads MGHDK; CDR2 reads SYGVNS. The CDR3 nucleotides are TGTGCCAGCAGCCGGGGGACTAGAGGCATACCATCCAATGAGCAGTTCTTC. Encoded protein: CASSRGTRGIPSNEQFF.

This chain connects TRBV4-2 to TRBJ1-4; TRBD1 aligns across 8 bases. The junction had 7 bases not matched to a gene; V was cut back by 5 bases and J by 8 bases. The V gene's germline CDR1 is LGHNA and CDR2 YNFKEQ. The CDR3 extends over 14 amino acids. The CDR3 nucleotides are TGTGCCAGCAGCTTCGGACAGGGAAGCGAAAAACTGTTTTTT. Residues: CASSFGQGSEKLFF.